Each of the 2 T cell receptor beta chains below was sequenced from the same sample in a study of chemoradiotherapy in HPV16-positive cancers. Produced via immunoSEQ multiplex PCR; TCRdb's table is partial and in-frame only. The sample holds about 5,600 clones; 75% to 85% are singletons and the top ten take 9%. Sequences were derived from tumor tissue, sampled from a patient who underwent chemoradiotherapy. All receptors derive from a human donor with HPV-associated anogenital cancer.

The V call is TRBV9, the J call TRBJ2-5; 9 nucleotides align to TRBD2. After removal of 3 bases from V and 4 bases from J, the junction contained 10 bases not matched to a gene. Germline lookup yields CDR1 SGDLS and CDR2 YYNGEE. The CDR3 is 16 amino acids. In DNA form, the CDR3 reads TGTGCCAGCAGCGAGTCCGGGCGGGGGGGCAGAGAGACCCAGTACTTC. This translates into CASSESGRGGRETQYF.

The chain is built from TRBV7-2 and TRBJ1-3; no clear D. The V end lost 3 bases, the J end lost 0 bases, and 12 bases lay between the germline ends. The CDR3 is 16 amino acids. Germline CDR1 and CDR2: SGHTA and FQGNSA. DNA of the CDR3: TGTGCCAGCAGCTTCCAAGGACGAAGCTCTGGAAACACCATATATTTT. Its translation is CASSFQGRSSGNTIYF.